This T cell receptor (beta chain) was identified during a study of CD8 T cells in ankylosing spondylitis (dated by TCRdb to the late 2010s). For the study in its entirety: The study profiled T cell receptor beta repertoires in healthy donors and ankylosing spondylitis patients to find disease-linked TCR variants. The full study cohort was made up of 25 ankylosing spondylitis patients and 108 healthy donors. Peripheral blood was sampled, and synovial fluid was also collected from ankylosing spondylitis patients. Study-wide conclusions, independent of this receptor: Some motif variants were previously reported in synovial fluid and blood of reactive arthritis patients, suggesting common disease-initiation mechanisms. The disease-linked clones were reported as significantly enriched in matched synovial fluid samples from ankylosing spondylitis patients. A TCR beta motif of seven or eight highly homologous amino acid variants appeared characteristic of blood from ankylosing spondylitis patients. The disease-linked clones had a CD8+ phenotype and were found at relatively low frequencies in peripheral blood.

This clonotype was seen more than once but under ten times. The antigen it binds to is not known. Per-base quality was not reported, and no clone a single base away is much larger than it. The V end loses 5 bases and the J end loses 10 bases, and a stretch of 20 bases separates them. As encoded in the germline V gene (reference sequence), CDR1 is SEHNR while CDR2 is FQNEAQ. The cysteine opens and the phenylalanine closes a CDR3 of 15 amino acids. The only DNA kept is the CDR3, 45 bases in frame from the first base. Sequencing was carried out with an Illumina HiSeq 2500. TCR beta libraries were prepared by quantitative 5'-RACE with molecular barcodes. The authors' pipeline ran thus. Disease-linked TCR variants were identified with a new computational method built on a probabilistic model of VDJ rearrangement. TCRdb handled the public reads itself, with Q25 trimming in fastp and clone calling in MiXCR, and kept productive beta chains. Identical CDR3 proteins give one entry, which carries the most common genes and DNA. The V and J calls shown here were made by TCRdb, not taken from the authors' results. Here the sample has about 540,000 distinct CDR3 sequences; about 13% occur a single time. Approximately 6.3% of the sample goes to the ten largest clones.

The specimen was blood, either unsorted or a sorted T cell fraction (not recorded which). The chain joins TRBV7-9 to TRBJ1-4; a tentative D call is TRBD1 (5 bases match). The sequence was collected from a male donor with ankylosing spondylitis. The nucleotides are TGTGCCAGCAGCCGAGCGGGACTCAGGGCAGGAAAACTGTTTTTT. This yields the protein CASSRAGLRAGKLFF.